A single T cell receptor (beta chain) is shown here with its context. Its antigen is still unknown. These data originate in a study of cytomegalovirus exposure and HLA in healthy donors. Findings and caveats of the study: In vitro work confirmed that three CMV-associated chains recognize CMV antigens. One variant, a missense change in DCLRE1C, was linked in a later analysis to TCR beta V- and J-gene trimming.

Germline-derived CDR1 and CDR2 are SGHNT and YYREEE (reference sequence). The trim removed 1 base at V and 2 bases at J, leaving 9 bases unmatched. The CDR3 spans 16 residues. Researchers ran the PCR with 60 Vbeta and 13 Jbeta primers. The table came from immunoSEQ multiplex PCR; TCRdb's copy has only in-frame clones and leaves some out. The sample records about 210,000 clones, about 86% being singletons. The chain links TRBV5-4 to TRBJ2-7, with 7 bases fitting TRBD1. The sequencing input was PBMCs. This TCR derives from a man aged 35 to 55 in good health and CMV-seropositive. The CDR3 DNA reads as TGTGCCAGCAGCTTGCCCCTCGTACAGGGGACCTACGAGCAGTACTTC. Amino acids: CASSLPLVQGTYEQYF.